This T cell receptor (beta chain) was sequenced in a study of cytomegalovirus exposure and HLA in healthy donors. Whole-study context: Assignment to the Caucasian-associated ancestry cluster applied to approximately 80% of the approximately 380 genotyped donors.

Trimming shortened V by 4 bases and J by 2 bases, and 15 bases separated the two germline ends. The CDR3 contains 15 residues. Per germline, CDR1 SGHRS and CDR2 YFSETQ. The donors (healthy individuals) were bone marrow donors. PCR primers comprised 60 Vbeta and 13 Jbeta primers. Measured with immunoSEQ multiplex PCR; TCRdb has only the in-frame clones, and not every one. Of 110,000 to 150,000 clones in the sample, 70% to 85% are singletons; the top ten hold around 3.7%. Regarding the study as a whole: CMV serostatus was the only immune exposure information that was available. Compared with the approximately 670-donor mean, an Asian-associated ancestry cluster reportedly had fewer N-insertions, according to a later analysis.

As to this clone: Its antigen is as yet unknown.

The TCR sequence derives from a male donor in good health and CMV-seronegative. What was sequenced was PBMCs. The rearrangement uses TRBV5-1 and TRBJ1-1, with no clear D. This CDR3 reads CASSAPETRNTEAFF. As DNA, the CDR3 is TGCGCCAGCAGCGCTCCGGAGACGAGAAACACTGAAGCTTTCTTT.